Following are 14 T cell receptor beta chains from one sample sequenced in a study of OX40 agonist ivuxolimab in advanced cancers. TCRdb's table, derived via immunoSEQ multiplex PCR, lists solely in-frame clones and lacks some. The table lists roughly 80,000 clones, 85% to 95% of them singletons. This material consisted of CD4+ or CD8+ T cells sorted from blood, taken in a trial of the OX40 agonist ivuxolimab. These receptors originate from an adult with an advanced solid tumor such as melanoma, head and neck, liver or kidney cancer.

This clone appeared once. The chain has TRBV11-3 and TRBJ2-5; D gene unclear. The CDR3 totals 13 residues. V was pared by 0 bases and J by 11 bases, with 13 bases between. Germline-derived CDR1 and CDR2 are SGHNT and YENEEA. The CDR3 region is CASSLDSKGRQYF. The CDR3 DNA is TGTGCCAGCAGCTTAGATTCTAAAGGAAGACAGTACTTC. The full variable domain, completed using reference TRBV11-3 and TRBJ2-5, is EAGVVQSPRYKIIEKKQPVAFWCNPISGHNTLYWYLQNLGQGPELLIRYENEEAVDDSQLPKDRFSAERLKGVDSTLKIQPAELGDSAVYLCASSLDSKGRQYFGPGTRLLVL.

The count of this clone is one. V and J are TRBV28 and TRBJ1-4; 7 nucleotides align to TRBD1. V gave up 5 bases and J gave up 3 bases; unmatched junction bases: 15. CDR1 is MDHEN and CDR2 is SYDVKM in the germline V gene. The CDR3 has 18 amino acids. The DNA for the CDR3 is TGTGCCAGCAGTGGGTGGGACAGCTTAACCGTGGCTAATGAAAAACTGTTTTTT. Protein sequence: CASSGWDSLTVANEKLFF.

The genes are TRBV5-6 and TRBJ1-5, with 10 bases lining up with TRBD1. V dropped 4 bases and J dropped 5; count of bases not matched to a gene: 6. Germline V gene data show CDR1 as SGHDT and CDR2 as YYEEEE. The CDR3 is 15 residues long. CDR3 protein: CASSLRTGGHQPQHF. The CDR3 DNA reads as TGTGCCAGCAGCCTACGGACAGGGGGGCATCAGCCCCAGCATTTT. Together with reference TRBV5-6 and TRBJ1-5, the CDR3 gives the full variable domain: DAGVTQSPTHLIKTRGQQVTLRCSPKSGHDTVSWYQQALGQGPQFIFQYYEEEERQRGNFPDRFSGHQFPNYSSELNVNALLLGDSALYLCASSLRTGGHQPQHFGDGTRLSIL.

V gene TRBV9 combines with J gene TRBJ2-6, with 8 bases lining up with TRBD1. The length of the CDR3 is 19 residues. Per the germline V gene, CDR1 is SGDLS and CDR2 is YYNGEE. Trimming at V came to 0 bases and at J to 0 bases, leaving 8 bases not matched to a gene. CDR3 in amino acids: CASSVGTGTFSSGANVLTF. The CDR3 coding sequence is TGTGCCAGCAGCGTAGGGACAGGGACCTTCTCCTCTGGGGCCAACGTCCTGACTTTC.

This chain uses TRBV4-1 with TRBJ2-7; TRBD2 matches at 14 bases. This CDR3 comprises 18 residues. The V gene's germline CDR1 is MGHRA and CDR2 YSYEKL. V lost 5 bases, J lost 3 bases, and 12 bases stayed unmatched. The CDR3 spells CASSLGLAGVWLGYEQYF. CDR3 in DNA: TGCGCCAGCAGCTTGGGACTAGCGGGAGTGTGGCTCGGCTACGAGCAGTACTTC.

This CDR3 is CASSRPDSHVQYF. The CDR3, as DNA: TGTGCCAGCAGTCGCCCGGACAGTCATGTTCAGTACTTC. This sequence joins TRBV11-2 and TRBJ2-7; the D gene is possibly TRBD1 (6 bases). Germline V gene sequence: CDR1 SGHAT, CDR2 FQNNGV. The germline V and J ends were trimmed by 6 bases and 10 bases, with 19 bases remaining between them. The CDR3 is made up of 13 amino acids.

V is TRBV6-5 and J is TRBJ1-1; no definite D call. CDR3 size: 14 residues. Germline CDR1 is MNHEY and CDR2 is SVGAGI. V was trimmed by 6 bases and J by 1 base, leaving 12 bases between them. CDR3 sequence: CASRPLTGNTEAFF. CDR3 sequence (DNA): TGTGCCAGCAGGCCCCTCACGGGGAACACTGAAGCTTTCTTT.

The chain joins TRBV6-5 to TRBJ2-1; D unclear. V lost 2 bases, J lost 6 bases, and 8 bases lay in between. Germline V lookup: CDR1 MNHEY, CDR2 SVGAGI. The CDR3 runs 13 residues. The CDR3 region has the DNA TGTGCCAGCAGTTACGCAGCTGGCAATGAGCAGTTCTTC. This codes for CASSYAAGNEQFF.

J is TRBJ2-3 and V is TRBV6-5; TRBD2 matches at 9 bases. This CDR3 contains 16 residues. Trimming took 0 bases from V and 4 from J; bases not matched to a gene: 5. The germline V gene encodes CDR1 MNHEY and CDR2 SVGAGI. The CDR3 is CASSYSGTSWADTQYF. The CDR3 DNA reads TGTGCCAGCAGTTACTCGGGGACTAGCTGGGCAGATACGCAGTATTTT.

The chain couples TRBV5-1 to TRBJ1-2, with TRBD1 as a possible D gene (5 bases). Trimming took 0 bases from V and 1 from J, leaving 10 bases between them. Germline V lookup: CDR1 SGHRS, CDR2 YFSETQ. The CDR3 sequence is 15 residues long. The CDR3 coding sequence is TGCGCCAGCAGCTTGGATTGGGGCCGTAACTATGGCTACACCTTC. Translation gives CASSLDWGRNYGYTF.

The CDR3 DNA reads as TGTGCCAGCAGTTTAGAGGGACAGGGGGCGGGTGGCTACACCTTC. Amino acid sequence: CASSLEGQGAGGYTF. This rearrangement joins TRBV27 to TRBJ1-2; 12 bases line up with TRBD1. V dropped 2 bases and J dropped 7; count of bases not matched to a gene: 5. This CDR3 region has 15 residues. CDR1 and CDR2 from the germline V gene are MNHEY and SMNVEV (reference sequence).

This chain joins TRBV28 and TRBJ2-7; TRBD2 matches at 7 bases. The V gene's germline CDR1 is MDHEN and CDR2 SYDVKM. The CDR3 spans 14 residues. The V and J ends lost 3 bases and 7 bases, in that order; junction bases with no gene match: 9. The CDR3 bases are TGTGCCAGCAGTTTTGAAACGGGAGGAAGAGAGCAGTACTTC. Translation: CASSFETGGREQYF.

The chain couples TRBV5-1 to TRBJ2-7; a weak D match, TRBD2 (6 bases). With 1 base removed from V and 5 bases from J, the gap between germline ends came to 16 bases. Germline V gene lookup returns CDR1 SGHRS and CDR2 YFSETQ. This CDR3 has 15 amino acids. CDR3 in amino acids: CASSLFVGRTDEQYF. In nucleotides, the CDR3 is TGCGCCAGCAGCTTGTTTGTGGGGAGGACCGACGAGCAGTACTTC.

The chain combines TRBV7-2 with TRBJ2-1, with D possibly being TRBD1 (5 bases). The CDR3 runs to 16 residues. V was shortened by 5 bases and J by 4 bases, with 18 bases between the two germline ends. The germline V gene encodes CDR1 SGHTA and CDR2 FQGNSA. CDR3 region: CASSPVGQIIYNEQFF. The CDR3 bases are TGTGCCAGCAGCCCCGTGGGGCAGATAATTTACAATGAGCAGTTCTTC. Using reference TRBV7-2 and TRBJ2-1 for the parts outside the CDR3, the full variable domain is GAGVSQSPSNKVTEKGKDVELRCDPISGHTALYWYRQSLGQGLEFLIYFQGNSAPDKSGLPSDRFSAERTGGSVSTLTIQRTQQEDSAVYLCASSPVGQIIYNEQFFGPGTRLTVL.